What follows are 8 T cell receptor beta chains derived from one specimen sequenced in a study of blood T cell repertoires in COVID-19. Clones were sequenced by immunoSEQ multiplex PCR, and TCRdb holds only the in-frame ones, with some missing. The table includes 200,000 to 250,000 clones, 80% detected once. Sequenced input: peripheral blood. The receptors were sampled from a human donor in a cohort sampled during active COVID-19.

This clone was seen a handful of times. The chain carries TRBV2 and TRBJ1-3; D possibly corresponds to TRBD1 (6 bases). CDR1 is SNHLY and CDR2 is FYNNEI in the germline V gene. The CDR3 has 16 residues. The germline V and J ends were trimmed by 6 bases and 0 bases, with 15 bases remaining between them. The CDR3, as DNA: TGTGCCAGCAGCCTGGGCCGACAGGACTCTGGAAACACCATATATTTT. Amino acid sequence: CASSLGRQDSGNTIYF.

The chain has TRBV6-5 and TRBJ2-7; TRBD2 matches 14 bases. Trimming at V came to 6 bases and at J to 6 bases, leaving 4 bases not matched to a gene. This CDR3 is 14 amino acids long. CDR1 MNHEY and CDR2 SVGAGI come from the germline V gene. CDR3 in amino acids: CASRKGTSGGEQYF. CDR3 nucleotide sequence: TGTGCCAGCAGAAAGGGGACTAGCGGGGGCGAGCAGTACTTC.

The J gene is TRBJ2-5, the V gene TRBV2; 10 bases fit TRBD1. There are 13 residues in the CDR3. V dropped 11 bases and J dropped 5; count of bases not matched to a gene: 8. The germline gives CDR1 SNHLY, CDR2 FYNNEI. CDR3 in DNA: TGTGCCCTACGACAGGGGGCTTCGGAGACCCAGTACTTC. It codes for CALRQGASETQYF.

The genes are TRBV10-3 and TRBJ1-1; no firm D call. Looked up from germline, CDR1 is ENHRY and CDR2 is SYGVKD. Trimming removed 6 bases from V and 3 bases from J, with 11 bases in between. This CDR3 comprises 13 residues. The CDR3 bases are TGTGCCATCAGCGCCACTCAGGACACTGAAGCTTTCTTT. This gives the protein CAISATQDTEAFF.

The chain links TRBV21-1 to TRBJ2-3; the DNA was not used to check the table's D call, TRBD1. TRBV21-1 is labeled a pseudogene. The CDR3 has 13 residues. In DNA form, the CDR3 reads TGTGCCTTTCCCGCAGGCGGCACAGATACGCAGTATTTT. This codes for CAFPAGGTDTQYF.

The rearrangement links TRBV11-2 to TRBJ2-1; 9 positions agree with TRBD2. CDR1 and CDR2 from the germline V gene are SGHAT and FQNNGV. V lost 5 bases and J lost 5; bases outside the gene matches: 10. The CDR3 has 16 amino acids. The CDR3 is CASSPRRLAGHNEQFF. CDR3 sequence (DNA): TGTGCCAGCAGCCCCCGGCGGCTAGCGGGACACAATGAGCAGTTCTTC.

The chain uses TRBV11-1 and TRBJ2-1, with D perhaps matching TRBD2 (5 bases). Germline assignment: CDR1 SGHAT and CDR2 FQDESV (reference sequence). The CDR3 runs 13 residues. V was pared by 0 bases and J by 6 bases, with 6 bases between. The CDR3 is CASSLAGVNEQFF. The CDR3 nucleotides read TGTGCCAGCAGCTTAGCCGGGGTCAATGAGCAGTTCTTC.

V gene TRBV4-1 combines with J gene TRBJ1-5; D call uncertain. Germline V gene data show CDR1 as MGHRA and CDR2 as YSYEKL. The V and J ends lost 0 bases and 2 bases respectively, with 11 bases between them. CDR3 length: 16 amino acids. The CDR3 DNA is TGCGCCAGCAGCCAAGAACGCGGGGTGGGCAATCAGCCCCAGCATTTT. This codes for CASSQERGVGNQPQHF.